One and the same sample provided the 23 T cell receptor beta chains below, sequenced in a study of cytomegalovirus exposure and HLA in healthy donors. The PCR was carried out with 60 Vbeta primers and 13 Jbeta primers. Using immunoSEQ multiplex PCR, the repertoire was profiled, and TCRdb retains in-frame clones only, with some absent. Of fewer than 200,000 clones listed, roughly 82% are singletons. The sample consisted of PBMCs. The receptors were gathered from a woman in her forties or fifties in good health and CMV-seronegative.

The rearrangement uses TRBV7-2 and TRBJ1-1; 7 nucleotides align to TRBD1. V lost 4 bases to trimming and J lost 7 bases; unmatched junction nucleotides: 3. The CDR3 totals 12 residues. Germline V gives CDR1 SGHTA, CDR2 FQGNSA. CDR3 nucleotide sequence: TGTGCCAGCAGCTACCGACAGGGTGAAGCTTTCTTT. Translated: CASSYRQGEAFF.

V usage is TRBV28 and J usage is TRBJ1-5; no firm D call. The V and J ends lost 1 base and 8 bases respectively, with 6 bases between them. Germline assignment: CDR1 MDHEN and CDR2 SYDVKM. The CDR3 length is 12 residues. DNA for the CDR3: TGTGCCAGCAGTTTATTCCCCAAGCCCCAGCATTTT. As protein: CASSLFPKPQHF.

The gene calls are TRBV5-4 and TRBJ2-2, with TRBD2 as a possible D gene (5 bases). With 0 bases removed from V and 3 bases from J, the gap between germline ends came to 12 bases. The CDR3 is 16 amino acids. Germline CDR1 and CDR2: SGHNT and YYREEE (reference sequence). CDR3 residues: CASSLERGKHTGELFF. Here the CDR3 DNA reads TGTGCCAGCAGCTTGGAACGGGGAAAACACACCGGGGAGCTGTTTTTT.

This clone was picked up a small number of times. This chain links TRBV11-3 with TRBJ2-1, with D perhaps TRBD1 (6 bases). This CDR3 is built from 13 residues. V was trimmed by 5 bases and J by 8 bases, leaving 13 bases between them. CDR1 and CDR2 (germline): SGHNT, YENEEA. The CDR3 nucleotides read TGTGCCAGCAGCCGGGACATCGGGGATGAGCAGTTCTTC. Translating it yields CASSRDIGDEQFF.

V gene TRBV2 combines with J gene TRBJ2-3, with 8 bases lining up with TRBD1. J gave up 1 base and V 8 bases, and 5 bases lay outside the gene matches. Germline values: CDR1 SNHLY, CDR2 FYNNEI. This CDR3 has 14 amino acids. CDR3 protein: CASGMDRGTDTQYF. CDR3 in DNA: TGTGCCAGCGGTATGGACAGGGGCACAGATACGCAGTATTTT.

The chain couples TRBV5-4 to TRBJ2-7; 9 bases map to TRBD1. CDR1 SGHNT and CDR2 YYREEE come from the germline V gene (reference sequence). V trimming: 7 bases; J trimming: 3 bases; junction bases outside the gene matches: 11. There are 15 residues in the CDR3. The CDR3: CASGKLQGAGYEQYF. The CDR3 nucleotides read TGTGCCAGCGGGAAACTACAGGGGGCGGGCTACGAGCAGTACTTC.

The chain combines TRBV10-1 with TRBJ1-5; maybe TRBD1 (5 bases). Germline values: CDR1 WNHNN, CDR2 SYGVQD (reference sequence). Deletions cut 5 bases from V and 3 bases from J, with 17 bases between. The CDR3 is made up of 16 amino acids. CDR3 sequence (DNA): TGCGCCAGCAGTCAAGAAAAGACAGCCTTCAATCAGCCCCAGCATTTT. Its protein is CASSQEKTAFNQPQHF.

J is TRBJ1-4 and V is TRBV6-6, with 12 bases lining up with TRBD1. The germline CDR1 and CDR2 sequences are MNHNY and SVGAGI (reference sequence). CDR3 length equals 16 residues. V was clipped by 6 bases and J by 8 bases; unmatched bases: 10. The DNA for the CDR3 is TGTGCCAGCAGCCCGGGGGCCGGGACAGGGGGCGAAAAACTGTTTTTT. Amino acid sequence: CASSPGAGTGGEKLFF.

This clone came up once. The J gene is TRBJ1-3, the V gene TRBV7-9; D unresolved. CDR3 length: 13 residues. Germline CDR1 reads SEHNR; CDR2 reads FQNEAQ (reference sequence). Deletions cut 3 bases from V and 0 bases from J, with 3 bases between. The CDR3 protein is CASSFGSGNTIYF. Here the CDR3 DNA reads TGTGCCAGCAGCTTCGGCTCTGGAAACACCATATATTTT.

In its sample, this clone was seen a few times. Here the CDR3 reads CASSFLDRLTDTQYF. The CDR3 region has the DNA TGTGCCAGCAGCTTTCTGGACAGGCTCACAGATACGCAGTATTTT. The rearrangement links TRBV13 to TRBJ2-3; TRBD1 matches 7 bases. V dropped 3 bases and J dropped 2; count of bases not matched to a gene: 5. The germline CDR1 and CDR2 sequences are PRHDT and FYEKMQ (reference sequence). The CDR3 extends over 15 amino acids. The full variable domain, completed using reference TRBV13 and TRBJ2-3, is AAGVIQSPRHLIKEKRETATLKCYPIPRHDTVYWYQQGPGQDPQFLISFYEKMQSDKGSIPDRFSAQQFSDYHSELNMSSLELGDSALYFCASSFLDRLTDTQYFGPGTRLTVL.

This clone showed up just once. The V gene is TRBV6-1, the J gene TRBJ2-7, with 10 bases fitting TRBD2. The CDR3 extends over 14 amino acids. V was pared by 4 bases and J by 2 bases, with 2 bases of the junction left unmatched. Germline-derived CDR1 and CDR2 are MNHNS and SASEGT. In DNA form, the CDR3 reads TGTGCCAGCAGTGCGCTAGCGGGGGCCTACGAGCAGTACTTC. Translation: CASSALAGAYEQYF.

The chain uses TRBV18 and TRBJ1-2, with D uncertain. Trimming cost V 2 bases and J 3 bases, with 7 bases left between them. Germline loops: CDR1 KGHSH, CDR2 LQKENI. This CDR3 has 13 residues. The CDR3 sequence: CASSPLRDYGYTF. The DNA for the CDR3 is TGTGCCAGCTCACCATTGCGGGACTATGGCTACACCTTC. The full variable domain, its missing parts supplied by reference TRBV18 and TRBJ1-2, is NAGVMQNPRHLVRRRGQEARLRCSPMKGHSHVYWYRQLPEEGLKFMVYLQKENIIDESGMPKERFSAEFPKEGPSILRIQQVVRGDSAAYFCASSPLRDYGYTFGSGTRLTVV.

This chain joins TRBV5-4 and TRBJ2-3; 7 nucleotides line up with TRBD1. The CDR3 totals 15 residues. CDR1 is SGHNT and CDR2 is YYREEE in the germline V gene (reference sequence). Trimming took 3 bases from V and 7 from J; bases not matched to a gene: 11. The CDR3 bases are TGTGCCAGCAGCTCGGTAGGGGGCGTTATAAATACGCAGTATTTT. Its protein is CASSSVGGVINTQYF.

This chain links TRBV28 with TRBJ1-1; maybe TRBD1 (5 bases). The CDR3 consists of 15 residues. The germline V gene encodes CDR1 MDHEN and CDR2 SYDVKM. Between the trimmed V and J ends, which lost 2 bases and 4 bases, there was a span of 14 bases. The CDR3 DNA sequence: TGTGCCAGCAGTTTACCCCTCGGGGGGGGCACTGAAGCTTTCTTT. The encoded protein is CASSLPLGGGTEAFF. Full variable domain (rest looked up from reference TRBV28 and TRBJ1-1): DVKVTQSSRYLVKRTGEKVFLECVQDMDHENMFWYRQDPGLGLRLIYFSYDVKMKEKGDIPEGYSVSREKKERFSLILESASTNQTSMYLCASSLPLGGGTEAFFGQGTRLTVV.

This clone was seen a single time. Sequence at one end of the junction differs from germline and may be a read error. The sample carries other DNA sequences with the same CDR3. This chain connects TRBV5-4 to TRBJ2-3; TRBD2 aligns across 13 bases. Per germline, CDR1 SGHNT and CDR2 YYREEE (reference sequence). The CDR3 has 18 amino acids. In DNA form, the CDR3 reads TGTGCCAGCAGCTGGGGTACTAGCGGGGGGGCGCGCACAGACACGCAGTATTTT. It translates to CASSWGTSGGARTDTQYF.

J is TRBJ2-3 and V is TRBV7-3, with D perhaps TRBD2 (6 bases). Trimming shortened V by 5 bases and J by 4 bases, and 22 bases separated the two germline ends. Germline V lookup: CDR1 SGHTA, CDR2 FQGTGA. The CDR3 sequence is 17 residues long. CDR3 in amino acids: CASSSRVGGSIADTQYF. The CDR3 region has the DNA TGTGCCAGCAGCAGCCGGGTGGGAGGCAGCATTGCAGATACGCAGTATTTT.

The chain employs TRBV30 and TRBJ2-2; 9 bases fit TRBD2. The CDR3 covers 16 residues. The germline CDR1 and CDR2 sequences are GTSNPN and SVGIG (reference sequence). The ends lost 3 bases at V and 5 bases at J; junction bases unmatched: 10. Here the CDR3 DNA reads TGTGCCTGGAGAATGGGCGGGAGGGTATTAACCGGGGAGCTGTTTTTT. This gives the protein CAWRMGGRVLTGELFF.

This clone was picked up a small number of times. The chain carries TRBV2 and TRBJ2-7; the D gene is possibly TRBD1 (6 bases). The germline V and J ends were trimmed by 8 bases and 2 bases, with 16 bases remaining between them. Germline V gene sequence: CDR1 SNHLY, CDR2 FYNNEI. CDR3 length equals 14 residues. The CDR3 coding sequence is TGTGCCAGCCAACCAGGGGCCTTCGCCTACGAGCAGTACTTC. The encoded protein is CASQPGAFAYEQYF.

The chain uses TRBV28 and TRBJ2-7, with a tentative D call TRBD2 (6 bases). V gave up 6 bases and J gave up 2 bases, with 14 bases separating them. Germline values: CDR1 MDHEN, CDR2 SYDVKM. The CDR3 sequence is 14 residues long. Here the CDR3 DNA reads TGTGCCAGCAGCTCCGGGAGCCTACCCTACGAGCAGTACTTC. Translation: CASSSGSLPYEQYF.

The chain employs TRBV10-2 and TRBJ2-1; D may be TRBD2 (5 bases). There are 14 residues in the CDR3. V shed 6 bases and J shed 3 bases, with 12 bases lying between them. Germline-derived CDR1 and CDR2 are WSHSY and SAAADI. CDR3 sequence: CASSSGLNYNEQFF. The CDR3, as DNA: TGCGCCAGCAGCAGCGGACTGAACTACAATGAGCAGTTCTTC.

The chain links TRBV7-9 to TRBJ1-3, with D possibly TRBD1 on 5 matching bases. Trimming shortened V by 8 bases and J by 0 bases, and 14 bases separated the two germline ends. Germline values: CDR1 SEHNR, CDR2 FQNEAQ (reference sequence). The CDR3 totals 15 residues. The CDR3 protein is CASRGDRLSGNTIYF. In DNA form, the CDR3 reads TGTGCCAGCCGGGGGGATCGGCTCTCTGGAAACACCATATATTTT.

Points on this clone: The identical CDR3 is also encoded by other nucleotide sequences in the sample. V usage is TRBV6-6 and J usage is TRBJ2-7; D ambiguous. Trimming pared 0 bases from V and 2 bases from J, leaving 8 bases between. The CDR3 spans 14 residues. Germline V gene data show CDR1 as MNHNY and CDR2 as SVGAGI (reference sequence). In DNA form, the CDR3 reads TGTGCCAGCAGTTACTCAGGCGGAACCTACGAGCAGTACTTC. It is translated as CASSYSGGTYEQYF.

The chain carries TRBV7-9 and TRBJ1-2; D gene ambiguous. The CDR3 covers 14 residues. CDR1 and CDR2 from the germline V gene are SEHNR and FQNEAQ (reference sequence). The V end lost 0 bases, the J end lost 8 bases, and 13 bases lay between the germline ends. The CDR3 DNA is TGTGCCAGCAGCTTAGCCCCTGACATCAACGGCTACACCTTC. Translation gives CASSLAPDINGYTF.